Shown below are 23 T cell receptor beta chains from a single sample sequenced in a study of blood T cell repertoires in COVID-19. Repertoires were generated with immunoSEQ multiplex PCR, while TCRdb's copy carries only in-frame clones and drops some. The sample carries about 410,000 clones, roughly 90% recorded once. Sequencing input: peripheral blood. The receptors shown here come from a woman between 25 and 40 years old with active or convalescent COVID-19.

The chain recombines TRBV7-9 with TRBJ2-1, with a weak D call TRBD2 (5 bases). Germline lookup yields CDR1 SEHNR and CDR2 FQNEAQ (reference sequence). The CDR3 is 14 amino acids. V lost 2 bases and J 3 bases, leaving 8 bases between the germline ends. CDR3: CASSLPAVYNEQFF. The CDR3 DNA sequence: TGTGCCAGCAGCTTACCAGCGGTCTACAATGAGCAGTTCTTC.

V is TRBV3-1 (or the pseudogene TRBV3-2) and J is TRBJ2-5, with TRBD2 matching 10 bases. This CDR3 contains 15 residues. Unmatched junction bases numbered 5, after V lost 4 bases and J lost 3 bases. CDR1 is LGHDT, CDR2 YNNKEL, per germline (reference sequence). This CDR3 is CASSPLLAGEETQYF. In DNA, the CDR3 is TGTGCCAGCAGCCCCCTGCTAGCGGGAGAAGAGACCCAGTACTTC.

This chain connects TRBV9 to TRBJ2-3, with D perhaps TRBD1 (6 bases). Trimming removed 5 bases at V and 2 bases at J, with 15 bases between. The CDR3 sequence is 15 residues long. CDR1 SGDLS and CDR2 YYNGEE come from the germline V gene. The CDR3 DNA reads as TGTGCCAGCAGAGCCCGGGACACCTACACAGATACGCAGTATTTT. Protein: CASRARDTYTDTQYF.

This clone turned up a few times. The chain has TRBV4-1 and TRBJ2-7; TRBD2 agrees at 8 bases. The CDR3 length is 15 residues. The V gene end was trimmed by 3 bases and the J gene end by 3 bases; junction bases not matched to a gene: 7. Germline V gene sequence: CDR1 MGHRA, CDR2 YSYEKL. Written as DNA, the CDR3 is TGCGCCAGCAGCCACCCGGGACTAGGCGTCTACGAGCAGTACTTC. Its protein product is CASSHPGLGVYEQYF.

The V and J genes are TRBV5-1 and TRBJ2-1, with D possibly matching TRBD1 (5 bases). Per germline, CDR1 SGHRS and CDR2 YFSETQ. The CDR3 totals 14 residues. Trimming took off 4 bases at V and 3 bases at J, with 11 bases between the two ends. The CDR3 DNA reads as TGCGCCAGCAGCATTGACAGTAACTACAATGAGCAGTTCTTC. Amino acids: CASSIDSNYNEQFF. Full variable domain (outside the CDR3, taken from reference TRBV5-1 and TRBJ2-1): KAGVTQTPRYLIKTRGQQVTLSCSPISGHRSVSWYQQTPGQGLQFLFEYFSETQRNKGNFPGRFSGRQFSNSRSEMNVSTLELGDSALYLCASSIDSNYNEQFFGPGTRLTVL.

This clone was recorded a few times. This chain joins TRBV19 and TRBJ1-1, with 10 positions matching TRBD1. The CDR3 sequence is 14 residues long. Trimming at V came to 4 bases and at J to 5 bases, leaving 4 bases not matched to a gene. Germline V gene data show CDR1 as LNHDA and CDR2 as SQIVND (reference sequence). CDR3 DNA sequence: TGTGCCAGTAGTACGGACAGGGGGGGAACTGAAGCTTTCTTT. Amino acid sequence: CASSTDRGGTEAFF.

Comment on this clone: Other DNA sequences in this specimen translate into the identical CDR3. The chain carries TRBV5-1 and TRBJ1-2, with D unresolved. Germline V lookup: CDR1 SGHRS, CDR2 YFSETQ. The CDR3 has 13 residues. V gave up 0 bases and J gave up 3 bases, with 6 bases separating them. The CDR3: CASSLAGDYGYTF. CDR3 coding DNA: TGCGCCAGCAGCTTGGCCGGTGACTATGGCTACACCTTC.

The chain carries TRBV13 and TRBJ2-1; 9 bases agree with TRBD2. V gave up 5 bases and J gave up 5 bases; unmatched junction bases: 10. The length of the CDR3 is 16 residues. Germline assignment: CDR1 PRHDT and CDR2 FYEKMQ (reference sequence). CDR3 nucleotide sequence: TGTGCCAGCAGCCACAGGGGCCTAGCGGGAAACAATGAGCAGTTCTTC. It is translated as CASSHRGLAGNNEQFF.

This sequence joins TRBV25-1 and TRBJ2-7; 8 bases line up with TRBD1. The CDR3 extends over 14 amino acids. Germline loops: CDR1 MGHDK, CDR2 SYGVNS. V was clipped by 10 bases and J by 5 bases; unmatched bases: 13. The CDR3, as DNA: TGTGCCACCCAGGGGTACAGGGGGAACAACGAGCAGTACTTC. Residues: CATQGYRGNNEQYF.

J is TRBJ1-3 and V is TRBV7-8; 10 positions agree with TRBD1. The germline V gene has CDR1 SGHVS and CDR2 FQNEAQ. V lost 3 bases, J lost 4 bases, and 3 bases stayed unmatched. CDR3 length equals 15 residues. The CDR3 protein is CASSLTGGAGNTIYF. The CDR3 nucleotides are TGTGCCAGCAGCTTGACAGGGGGCGCAGGAAACACCATATATTTT.

The rearrangement uses TRBV19 and TRBJ1-3, with D possibly being TRBD1 (5 bases). The germline V gene encodes CDR1 LNHDA and CDR2 SQIVND (reference sequence). This CDR3 region has 15 residues. Trimming removed 1 base from V and 0 bases from J, with 7 bases in between. The chain's CDR3 is CASSIVTGSGNTIYF. In DNA form, the CDR3 reads TGTGCCAGTAGTATAGTTACAGGCTCTGGAAACACCATATATTTT.

The V and J genes are TRBV7-2 and TRBJ2-4, with 8 bases that match TRBD1. In germline, CDR1 is SGHTA, CDR2 FQGNSA. The CDR3 totals 17 residues. With V trimmed by 5 bases and J by 3 bases, 12 bases remained unmatched. The CDR3 DNA follows: TGTGCCAGCAGCCCCCAGACAGGGGACGGTGTCAAAAACATTCAGTACTTC. Translating it yields CASSPQTGDGVKNIQYF.

The chain carries TRBV27 and TRBJ2-5; 11 bases fit TRBD1. Trimming removed 6 bases from V and 4 bases from J; junction bases left unmatched: 4. This CDR3 has 14 amino acids. Germline V CDR1 and CDR2: MNHEY, SMNVEV (reference sequence). Written as DNA, the CDR3 is TGTGCCAGCAGCCAAGGACAGGGGGCAGAGACCCAGTACTTC. Its protein is CASSQGQGAETQYF.

V usage is TRBV6-5 and J usage is TRBJ1-2; tentative D call: TRBD1 (5 bases). Trimming stripped 6 bases from V and 1 base from J, with 12 bases between. The V gene's germline CDR1 is MNHEY and CDR2 SVGAGI. The CDR3 has 14 amino acids. The CDR3 DNA reads as TGTGCCAGCAGCACAGGTCCGTTTAACTATGGCTACACCTTC. Translation gives CASSTGPFNYGYTF.

The chain joins TRBV29-1 to TRBJ2-1; 8 nucleotides match TRBD2. V trimming: 1 base; J trimming: 7 bases; junction bases outside the gene matches: 3. Per germline, CDR1 SQVTM and CDR2 ANQGSEA. The CDR3 extends over 13 amino acids. The CDR3 nucleotides read TGCAGCGTTGAAGCGGGAGGGCCGAATGAGCAGTTCTTC. This encodes CSVEAGGPNEQFF.

This sequence joins TRBV24-1 and TRBJ2-3; 8 nucleotides align to TRBD2. J was trimmed by 5 bases and V by 5 bases; bases with no gene match: 8. The CDR3 has 15 residues. Germline V gene data show CDR1 as KGHDR and CDR2 as SFDVKD. CDR3 sequence: CATSGDGTSIDTQYF. CDR3 coding DNA: TGTGCCACCAGTGGGGACGGGACTAGTATAGATACGCAGTATTTT.

This chain links TRBV4-2 with TRBJ2-1, with TRBD2 identical over 11 bases. CDR3 length equals 18 residues. J gave up 4 bases and V 3 bases, and 11 bases lay outside the gene matches. The germline gives CDR1 LGHNA, CDR2 YNFKEQ. The CDR3 spells CASSQRSEGLAAYNEQFF. The CDR3 bases are TGTGCCAGCAGCCAGCGGAGCGAGGGACTAGCGGCATACAATGAGCAGTTCTTC.

This chain joins TRBV10-3 and TRBJ1-5, with 8 nucleotides matching TRBD1. Unmatched junction bases numbered 9, after V lost 2 bases and J lost 9 bases. This CDR3 is 15 amino acids long. In germline, CDR1 is ENHRY, CDR2 SYGVKD. This CDR3 is CAISEVGTGAGPQHF. The CDR3 DNA reads TGTGCCATCAGTGAGGTAGGGACAGGCGCCGGGCCCCAGCATTTT.

This sequence joins TRBV18 and TRBJ2-3; 7 nucleotides line up with TRBD1. The CDR3 runs 15 residues. The germline V gene has CDR1 KGHSH and CDR2 LQKENI. Unmatched junction bases numbered 5, after V lost 2 bases and J lost 3 bases. CDR3 sequence reads: CASSPTGQATDTQYF. DNA of the CDR3: TGTGCCAGCTCACCAACCGGACAGGCTACAGATACGCAGTATTTT.

V is TRBV2 and J is TRBJ2-7; the D is unclear. CDR1 SNHLY and CDR2 FYNNEI come from the germline V gene. Trimming left V 2 bases short and J 1 base short, with 6 bases between. This CDR3 has 13 residues. CDR3 sequence reads: CASSEPRSYEQYF. The CDR3 DNA is TGTGCCAGCAGTGAACCGAGATCCTACGAGCAGTACTTC.

The chain couples TRBV6-2 or TRBV6-3 to TRBJ2-5, with TRBD2 as a possible D gene (5 bases). Germline loops: CDR1 MNHEY, CDR2 SVGEGT. This CDR3 is built from 14 residues. V was pared by 5 bases and J by 2 bases, with 12 bases between. The CDR3 loop is CASSTGLTQETQYF. The CDR3 DNA reads TGTGCCAGCAGTACCGGACTGACTCAAGAGACCCAGTACTTC.

CDR3 loop: CASSLGQGGETQYF. The CDR3 DNA is TGTGCCAGCAGTTTGGGACAGGGCGGCGAGACCCAGTACTTC. The V gene is TRBV27, the J gene TRBJ2-5; 9 bases fit TRBD1. The CDR3 runs 14 residues. Germline assignment: CDR1 MNHEY and CDR2 SMNVEV (reference sequence). J gave up 5 bases and V 3 bases, and 4 bases lay outside the gene matches.

The chain couples TRBV19 to TRBJ1-2; D possibly corresponds to TRBD1 (6 bases). V lost 3 bases to trimming and J lost 0 bases, with 17 bases between them. In germline, CDR1 is LNHDA, CDR2 SQIVND (reference sequence). This CDR3 comprises 17 residues. The CDR3 DNA is TGTGCCAGTAGTATCCTAAACGGACAGCCCACTAACTATGGCTACACCTTC. It encodes CASSILNGQPTNYGYTF.